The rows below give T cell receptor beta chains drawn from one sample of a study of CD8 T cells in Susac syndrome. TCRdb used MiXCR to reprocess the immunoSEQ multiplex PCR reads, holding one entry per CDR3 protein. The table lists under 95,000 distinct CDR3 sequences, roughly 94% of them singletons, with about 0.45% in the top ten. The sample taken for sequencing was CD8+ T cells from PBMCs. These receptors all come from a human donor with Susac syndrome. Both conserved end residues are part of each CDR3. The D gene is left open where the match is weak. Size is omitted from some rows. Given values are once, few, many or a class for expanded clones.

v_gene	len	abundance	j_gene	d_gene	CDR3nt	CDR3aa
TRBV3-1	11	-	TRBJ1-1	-	TGTGCCAGCGGGAGGCAGCCTGAAGCTTTCTTT	CASGRQPEAFF
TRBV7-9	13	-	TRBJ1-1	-	TGTGCCAGCAGCTTAGGCTCTCCCTTAGAAGCTTTCTTT	CASSLGSPLEAFF
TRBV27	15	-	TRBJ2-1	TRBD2	TGTGCCAGCGCCACCGGGACTAGCGGGAGGAATGAGCAGTTCTTC	CASATGTSGRNEQFF
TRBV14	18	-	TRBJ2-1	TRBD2	TGTGCCAGCAGCCAAGATTGGACTAGCGGTCTTGGGGTGGATGAGCAGTTCTTC	CASSQDWTSGLGVDEQFF
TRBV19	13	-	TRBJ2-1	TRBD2	TGTGCCAGTGCCTTGGGGGGAGGGAATGAGCAGTTCTTC	CASALGGGNEQFF
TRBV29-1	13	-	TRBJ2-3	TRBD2	TGCAGCGTCAATGGACTAGCGGGAGATACGCAGTATTTT	CSVNGLAGDTQYF
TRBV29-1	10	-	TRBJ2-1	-	TGCAGCGCCCCTTTGGGTGAGCAGTTCTTC	CSAPLGEQFF
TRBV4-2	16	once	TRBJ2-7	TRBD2	TGTGCCAGCAGCCAAGTTTCCCCTAGCGGGTCGGGCGAGCAGTACTTC	CASSQVSPSGSGEQYF
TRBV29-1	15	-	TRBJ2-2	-	TGCAGCGTTGAAGAATTAAGGGGCGCGACCGGGGAGCTGTTTTTT	CSVEELRGATGELFF
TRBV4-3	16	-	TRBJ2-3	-	TGCGCCAGCAGCCAAGATCCGGGGCCGCAAACAGATACGCAGTATTTT	CASSQDPGPQTDTQYF
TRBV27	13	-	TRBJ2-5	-	TGTGCCAGTACAGCTGGAGGAGGGGAGACCCAGTACTTC	CASTAGGGETQYF
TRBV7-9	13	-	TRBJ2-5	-	TGTGCCAGCAGCTTTGTAGGGCAAGAGACCCAGTACTTC	CASSFVGQETQYF
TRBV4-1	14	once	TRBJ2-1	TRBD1	TGCGCCAGCAGCCACCAGACAGGGTTGCATGAGCAGTTCTTC	CASSHQTGLHEQFF
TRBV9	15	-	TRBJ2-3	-	TGTGCCAGCAGCGTAGGAGGGACTGACACAGATACGCAGTATTTT	CASSVGGTDTDTQYF
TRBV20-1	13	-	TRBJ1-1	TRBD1	TGCAGTGCTAAAGACAGGGGGGAGACTGAAGCTTTCTTT	CSAKDRGETEAFF
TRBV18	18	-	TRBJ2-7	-	TGTGCCAGCTCACCCCCAGGGGCGGACTCCAGCTCACTTTACGAGCAGTACTTC	CASSPPGADSSSLYEQYF
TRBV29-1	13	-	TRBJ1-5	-	TGCAGCGTTGGGGAGGACAGCTATCAGCCCCAGCATTTT	CSVGEDSYQPQHF
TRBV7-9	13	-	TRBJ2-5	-	TGTGCCAGCAGCTTGCGAGCACAAGGGACCCAGTACTTC	CASSLRAQGTQYF
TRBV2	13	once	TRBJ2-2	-	TGTGCCAGCAGTGACGGGTTAACCGGGGAGCTGTTTTTT	CASSDGLTGELFF
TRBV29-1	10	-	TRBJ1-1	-	TGCAGCGTTGAATGGGACGCCGGAGTCTTT	CSVEWDAGVF
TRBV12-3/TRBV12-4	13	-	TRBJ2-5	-	TGTGCCAGCTGCCTGGGGTTTGGGGAGACCCAGTACTTC	CASCLGFGETQYF
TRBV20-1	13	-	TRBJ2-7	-	TGCAGTGCTTTCTTAGCGGATTCCTACGAGCAGTACTTC	CSAFLADSYEQYF
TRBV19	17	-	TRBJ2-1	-	TGTGCCAGTAGCACTCTCTCCCAGGGCCTGGGTTGGGCTGAGCAGTTCTTC	CASSTLSQGLGWAEQFF
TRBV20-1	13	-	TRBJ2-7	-	TGCAGTGCCAGGCGAAGGGGGTGGTGGGAGCAGTACTTC	CSARRRGWWEQYF
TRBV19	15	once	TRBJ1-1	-	TGTGCCAGTACGCCGGGGGGGCTATTGGACACTGAAGCTTTCTTT	CASTPGGLLDTEAFF
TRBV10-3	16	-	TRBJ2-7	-	TGTGCCATCAGTGAGCCTTACAGGGCCTGGCCCTACGAGCAGTACTTC	CAISEPYRAWPYEQYF
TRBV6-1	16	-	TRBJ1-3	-	TGTGCCAGCAGTGAAGACAGGTTTAACTCTGGAAACACCATATATTTT	CASSEDRFNSGNTIYF
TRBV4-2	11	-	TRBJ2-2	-	TGTGCCAGCAGCCAATCTGGGGAGCTGTTTTTT	CASSQSGELFF
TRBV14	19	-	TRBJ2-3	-	TGTGCCAGCAGCCAAGAGCCAGGAGCTGGACGGTATGGCACAGATACGCAGTATTTT	CASSQEPGAGRYGTDTQYF
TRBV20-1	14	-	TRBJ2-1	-	TGCAGTGCTAGGCCGGAGGCGTCCTACAATGAGCAGTTCTTC	CSARPEASYNEQFF
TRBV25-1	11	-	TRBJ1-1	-	TGTGCCAGCAGTGAATTGACAGTTGCTTTCTTT	CASSELTVAFF
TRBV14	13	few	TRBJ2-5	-	TGTGCCAGCAGCCAAGAGAGGGGAGAGACCCAGTACTTC	CASSQERGETQYF
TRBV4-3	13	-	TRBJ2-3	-	TGCGCCAGCAGCCCCCCGGCTGCAGATACGCAGTATTTT	CASSPPAADTQYF
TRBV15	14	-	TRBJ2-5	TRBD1	TGTGCCACCAGCAAAAGGGACAGCCAAGAGACCCAGTACTTC	CATSKRDSQETQYF
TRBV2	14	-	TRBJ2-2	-	TGTGCCACCGGGAGTATGTGGGACACCGGGGAGCTGTTTTTT	CATGSMWDTGELFF
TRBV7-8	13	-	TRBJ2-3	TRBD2	TGTGCCAGCACCCGACTAGCGCCTCATACGCAGTATTTT	CASTRLAPHTQYF
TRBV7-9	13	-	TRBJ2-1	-	TGTGCCAGCAGCCGTGGTGTCATCAATGAGCAGTTCTTC	CASSRGVINEQFF
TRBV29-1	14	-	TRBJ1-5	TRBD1	TGCAGCGTTGCTCAGGGGGCTCGCAATCAGCCCCAGCATTTT	CSVAQGARNQPQHF
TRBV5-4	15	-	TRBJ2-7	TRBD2	TGTGCCAGCAGCTTGGCCCTGACTAGCGGCTACGAGCAGTACTTC	CASSLALTSGYEQYF
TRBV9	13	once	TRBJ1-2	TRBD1	TGTGCCAGCAGTGGGACAGGGACCCATGGCTACACCTTC	CASSGTGTHGYTF
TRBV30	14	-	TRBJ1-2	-	TGTGCCTGGAGTGTAACCGGTCCCTCCTATGGCTACACCTTC	CAWSVTGPSYGYTF
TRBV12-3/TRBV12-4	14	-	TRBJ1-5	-	TGTGCCAGCAGTTTAGCCCACGGTAGTCAGCCCCAGCATTTT	CASSLAHGSQPQHF
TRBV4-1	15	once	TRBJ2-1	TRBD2	TGCGCCAGCAGCCAAGGCAATAGCGGGGAGAATGAGCAGTTCTTC	CASSQGNSGENEQFF
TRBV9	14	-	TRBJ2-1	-	TGTGCCAGCAGCGTAGCCCCCGGGGGTGGGGAGCAGTTCTTC	CASSVAPGGGEQFF
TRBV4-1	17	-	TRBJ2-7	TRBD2	TGCGCCAGCAGCCTCCGGACTAGCGGGAGCCCTTCCTACGAGCAGTACTTC	CASSLRTSGSPSYEQYF
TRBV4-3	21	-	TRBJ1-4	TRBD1	TGCGCCAGCAGCCAAGCCCGATGGAGGGACAGACAGATTGCAACTAATGAAAAACTGTTTTTT	CASSQARWRDRQIATNEKLFF
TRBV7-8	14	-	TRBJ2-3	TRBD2	TGTGCCAGCAGCTTAGGCGGGAGGTCAGATACGCAGTATTTT	CASSLGGRSDTQYF
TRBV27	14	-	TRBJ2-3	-	TGTGCCAGCAGTTCTCGTATTGGGGCAGATACGCAGTATTTT	CASSSRIGADTQYF
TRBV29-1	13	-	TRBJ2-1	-	TGCAGCGTTAAGACAGGAGCCTACAATGAGCAGTTCTTC	CSVKTGAYNEQFF
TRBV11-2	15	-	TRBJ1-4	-	TGTGCCAGCAGCCCCACCCAACAGTACGGTGAAAAACTGTTTTTT	CASSPTQQYGEKLFF
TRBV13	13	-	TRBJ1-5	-	TGTGCCAGCAGCTTAGGGACAGGTCAGCCCCAGCATTTT	CASSLGTGQPQHF
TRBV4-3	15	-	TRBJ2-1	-	TGCGCCAGCAGCCAATCAGGGAGGTATGACATTGAGCAGTTCTTC	CASSQSGRYDIEQFF
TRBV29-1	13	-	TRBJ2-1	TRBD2	TGCAGCGTTTCTAGCGGACGACGCGATGAGCAGTTCTTC	CSVSSGRRDEQFF
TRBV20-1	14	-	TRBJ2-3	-	TGCAGTGCTAGAGATCGAGGGAGGACAGATACGCAGTATTTT	CSARDRGRTDTQYF